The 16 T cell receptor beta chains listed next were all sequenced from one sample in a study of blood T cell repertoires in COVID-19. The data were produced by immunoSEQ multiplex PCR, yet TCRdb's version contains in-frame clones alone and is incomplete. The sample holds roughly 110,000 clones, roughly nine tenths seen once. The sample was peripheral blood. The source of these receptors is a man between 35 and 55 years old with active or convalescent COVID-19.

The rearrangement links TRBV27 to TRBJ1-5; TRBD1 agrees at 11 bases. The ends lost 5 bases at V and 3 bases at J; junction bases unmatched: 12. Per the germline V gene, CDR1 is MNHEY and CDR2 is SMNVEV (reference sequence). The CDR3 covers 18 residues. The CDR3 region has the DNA TGTGCCAGCAGTATAGCCGGGACAGGGGGGATGGCCAATCAGCCCCAGCATTTT. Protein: CASSIAGTGGMANQPQHF.

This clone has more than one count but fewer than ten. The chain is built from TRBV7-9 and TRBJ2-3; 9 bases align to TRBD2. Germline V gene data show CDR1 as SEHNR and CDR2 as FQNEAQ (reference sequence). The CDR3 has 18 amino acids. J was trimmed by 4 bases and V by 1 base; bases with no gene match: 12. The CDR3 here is CASSLGKSSGSVSDTQYF. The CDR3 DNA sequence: TGTGCCAGCAGCTTAGGGAAGAGTAGCGGGAGTGTATCAGATACGCAGTATTTT.

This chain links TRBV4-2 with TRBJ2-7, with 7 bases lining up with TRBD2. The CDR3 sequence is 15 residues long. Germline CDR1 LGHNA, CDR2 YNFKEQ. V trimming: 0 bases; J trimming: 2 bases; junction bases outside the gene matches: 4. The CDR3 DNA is TGTGCCAGCAGCCAAGATCATGGGAGGGCCTACGAGCAGTACTTC. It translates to CASSQDHGRAYEQYF.

CDR3 sequence reads: CASSPAAVLANYGYTF. The CDR3 bases are TGTGCCAGCAGCCCAGCTGCGGTCTTAGCTAACTATGGCTACACCTTC. This chain connects TRBV7-2 to TRBJ1-2; D is undetermined. Germline V CDR1 and CDR2: SGHTA, FQGNSA. CDR3 length equals 16 residues. Trimming shortened V by 5 bases and J by 0 bases, and 16 bases separated the two germline ends.

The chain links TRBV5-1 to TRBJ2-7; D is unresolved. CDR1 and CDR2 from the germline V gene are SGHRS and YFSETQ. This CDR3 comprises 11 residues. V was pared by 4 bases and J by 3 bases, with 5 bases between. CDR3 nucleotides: TGCGCCAGCAGCCGAGACTACGAGCAGTACTTC. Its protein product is CASSRDYEQYF.

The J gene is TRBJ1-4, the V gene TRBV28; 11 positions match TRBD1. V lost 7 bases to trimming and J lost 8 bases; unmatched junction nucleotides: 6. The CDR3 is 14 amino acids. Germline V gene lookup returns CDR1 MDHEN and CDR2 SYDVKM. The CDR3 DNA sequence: TGTGCCAGCACCCCGGGACAGGGGGGGGAAAAACTGTTTTTT. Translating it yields CASTPGQGGEKLFF.

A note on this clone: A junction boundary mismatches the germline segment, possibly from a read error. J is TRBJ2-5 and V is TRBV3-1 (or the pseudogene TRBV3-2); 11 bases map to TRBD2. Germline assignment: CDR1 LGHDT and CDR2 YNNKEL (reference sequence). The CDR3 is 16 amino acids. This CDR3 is CASSQDMLAGGETQYF. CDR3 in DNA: TGTGCCAGCAGTCAAGACATGCTAGCGGGAGGAGAGACCCAGTACTTC.

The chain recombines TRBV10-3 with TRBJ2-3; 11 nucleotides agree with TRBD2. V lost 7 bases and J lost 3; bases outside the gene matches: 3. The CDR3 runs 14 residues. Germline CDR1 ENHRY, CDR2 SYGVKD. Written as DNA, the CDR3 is TGTGCCATCAAACTAGCGGGAGCGACAGATACGCAGTATTTT. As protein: CAIKLAGATDTQYF.

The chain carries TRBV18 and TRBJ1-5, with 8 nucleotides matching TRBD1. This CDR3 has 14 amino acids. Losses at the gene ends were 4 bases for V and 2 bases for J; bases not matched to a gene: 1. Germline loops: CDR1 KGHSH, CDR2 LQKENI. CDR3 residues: CASSQGQGNQPQHF. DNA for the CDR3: TGTGCCAGCTCACAGGGACAGGGCAATCAGCCCCAGCATTTT.

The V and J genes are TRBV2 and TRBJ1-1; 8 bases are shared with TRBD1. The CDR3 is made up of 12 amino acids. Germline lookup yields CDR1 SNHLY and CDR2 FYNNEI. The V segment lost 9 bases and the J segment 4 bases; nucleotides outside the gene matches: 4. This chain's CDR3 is CASGQGPTEAFF. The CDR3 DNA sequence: TGTGCCAGTGGACAGGGTCCCACTGAAGCTTTCTTT.

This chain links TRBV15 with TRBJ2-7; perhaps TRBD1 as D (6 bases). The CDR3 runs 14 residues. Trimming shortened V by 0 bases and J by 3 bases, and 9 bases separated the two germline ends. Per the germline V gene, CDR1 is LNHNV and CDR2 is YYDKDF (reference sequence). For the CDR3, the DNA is TGTGCCACCAGCAGAGAAACAGGGCTCTACGAGCAGTACTTC. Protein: CATSRETGLYEQYF.

CDR3 region: CASSLFQGSGANVLTF. CDR3 nucleotides: TGCGCCAGCAGCTTGTTTCAGGGCTCTGGGGCCAACGTCCTGACTTTC. The chain uses TRBV5-1 and TRBJ2-6; perhaps TRBD1 as D (5 bases). From germline, CDR1 is SGHRS and CDR2 YFSETQ. The CDR3 has 16 residues. Trimming took 1 base from V and 0 from J, leaving 8 bases between them.

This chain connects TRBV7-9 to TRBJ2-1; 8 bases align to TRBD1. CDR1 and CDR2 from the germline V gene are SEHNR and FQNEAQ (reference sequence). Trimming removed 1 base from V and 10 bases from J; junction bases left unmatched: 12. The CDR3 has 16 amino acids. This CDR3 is CASSLEDRTGIWEQFF. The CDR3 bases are TGTGCCAGCAGCTTAGAGGACCGGACAGGGATTTGGGAGCAGTTCTTC.

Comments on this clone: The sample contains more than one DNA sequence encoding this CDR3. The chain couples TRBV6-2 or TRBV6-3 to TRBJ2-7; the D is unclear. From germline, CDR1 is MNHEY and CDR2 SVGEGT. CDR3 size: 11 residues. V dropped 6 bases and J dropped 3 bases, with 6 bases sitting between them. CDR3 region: CASSPLYEQYF. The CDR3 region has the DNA TGTGCCAGCAGCCCCCTCTACGAGCAGTACTTC.

The CDR3 loop reads CASSWTGDSTDTQYF. CDR3 coding DNA: TGTGCCAGCAGCTGGACAGGGGATAGCACAGATACGCAGTATTTT. This rearrangement joins TRBV9 to TRBJ2-3, with 9 bases matching TRBD1. Germline CDR1 and CDR2: SGDLS and YYNGEE. The CDR3 has 15 residues. Trimming took 4 bases from V and 0 from J; bases not matched to a gene: 3.

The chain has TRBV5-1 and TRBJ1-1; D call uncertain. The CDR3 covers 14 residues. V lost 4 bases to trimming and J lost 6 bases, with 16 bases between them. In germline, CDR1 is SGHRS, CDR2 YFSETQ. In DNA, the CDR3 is TGCGCCAGCAGCCCGCAGGCCAGCCCTTCTGAAGCTTTCTTT. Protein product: CASSPQASPSEAFF.